Here is one T cell receptor (beta chain) with its context. These data come from a study of blood T cell repertoires in COVID-19. Looking at the study overall: Sources were T cells, B-cell-depleted T cells, or PBMCs; the material itself was cDNA or gDNA.

Assay: immunoSEQ multiplex PCR; the TCRdb copy retains only in-frame clones and omits some. The data contain under 250,000 clones, about four fifths of them singletons. The germline V gene has CDR1 MRHNA and CDR2 SNTAGT. This CDR3 is built from 17 residues. V was clipped by 5 bases and J by 1 base, with 18 bases between them. The study recruited people aged about 18 to 89 years across about two dozen US areas. Recovered Cohort 3 donors showed two negative PCRs, clearance, or symptom resolution. The sample taken for sequencing was PBMCs or T cells enriched from blood (not recorded which). This chain connects TRBV6-4 to TRBJ2-1; D is perhaps TRBD2 (6 bases). The receptor comes from a woman between 55 and 75 years old who had recovered from COVID-19. For the CDR3, the DNA is TGTGCCAGCAGTCAAAATAAGGGACTGGGTTCCTACAATGAGCAGTTCTTC. The encoded protein is CASSQNKGLGSYNEQFF.